A single sample gave rise to the 5 T cell receptor beta chains below, sequenced in a study of kidney transplant recipient with SARS-CoV-2 infection. Using its own MiXCR run on the reads, TCRdb lists one record per CDR3 protein. The table shows 200,000 to 300,000 distinct CDR3 sequences, with 25% to 35% occurring only once. The sample here was a blood sample, taken at baseline and on day 111 from a kidney transplant recipient. The receptors originated from a male patient younger than 45 who had COVID-19 and was a kidney transplant recipient. These T cells may partly come from the graft donor.

This clonotype has at least ten counts. The V gene is TRBV24-1, the J gene TRBJ1-2, with D unresolved. This CDR3 spans 17 amino acids. Germline CDR1 KGHDR, CDR2 SFDVKD. The germline V and J ends were trimmed by 6 bases and 4 bases, with 23 bases remaining between them. The CDR3 sequence: CATSSKFSTRKTYGYTF. The DNA for the CDR3 is TGTGCCACCAGTTCCAAGTTTAGTACCAGAAAGACCTATGGCTACACCTTC.

This clonotype has at least ten counts. The chain links TRBV4-3 to TRBJ1-2; D is unresolved. V was trimmed by 4 bases and J by 4 bases, leaving 22 bases between them. The CDR3 totals 17 residues. In germline, CDR1 is LGHNA, CDR2 YSLEER. The CDR3 here is CASSPRLGRRKTYGYTF. As DNA, the CDR3 is TGCGCCAGCAGCCCTCGGTTAGGACGTCGAAAGACCTATGGCTACACCTTC.

This clonotype showed up many times. V gene TRBV4-3 combines with J gene TRBJ2-3, with 8 nucleotides matching TRBD1. The CDR3 runs to 14 residues. After removal of 4 bases from V and 4 bases from J, the junction contained 4 bases not matched to a gene. CDR1 and CDR2 (germline): LGHNA, YSLEER. The CDR3 here is CASSPTGGADTQYF. CDR3 in DNA: TGCGCCAGCAGCCCAACAGGGGGAGCAGATACGCAGTATTTT.

Comments on this clonotype: This may be a read error: a much more frequent sequence differs by one nucleotide. The chain combines TRBV21-1 with TRBJ2-3; no check of the table's D call, TRBD2, against the DNA was made. TRBV21-1 is recorded as a pseudogene. The CDR3 has 17 residues. The CDR3 region is CASKVSLATVMQDTQYF. The CDR3 DNA sequence: TGTGCCAGCAAGGTCTCGCTAGCTACAGTCATGCAAGATACGCAGTATTTT.

Worth noting for this clonotype: A single base separates this from a much larger clone, so it may be a read error. This sequence joins TRBV3-1 and TRBJ2-5, with D unclear. The CDR3 totals 17 residues. The V end was cut by 5 bases, the J end by 5 bases, with 24 bases between. Germline assignment: CDR1 LGHDT and CDR2 YNNKEL (reference sequence). CDR3 DNA sequence: TGTGCCAGCAGCGCTCTTTTTCCCATTTCTTTCCCTGAGACCCAGTACTTC. This sequence encodes CASSALFPISFPETQYF.